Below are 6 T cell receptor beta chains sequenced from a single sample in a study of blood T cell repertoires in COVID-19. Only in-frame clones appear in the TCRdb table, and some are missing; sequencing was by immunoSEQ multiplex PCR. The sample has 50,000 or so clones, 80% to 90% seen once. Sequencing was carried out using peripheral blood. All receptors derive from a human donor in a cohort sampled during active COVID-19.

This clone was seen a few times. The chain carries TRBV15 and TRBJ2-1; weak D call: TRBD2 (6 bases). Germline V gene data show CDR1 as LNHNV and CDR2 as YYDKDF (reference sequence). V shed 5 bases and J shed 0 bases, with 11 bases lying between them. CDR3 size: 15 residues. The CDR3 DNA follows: TGTGCCACCAGCCGGGAGCGACACTCCTACAATGAGCAGTTCTTC. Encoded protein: CATSRERHSYNEQFF.

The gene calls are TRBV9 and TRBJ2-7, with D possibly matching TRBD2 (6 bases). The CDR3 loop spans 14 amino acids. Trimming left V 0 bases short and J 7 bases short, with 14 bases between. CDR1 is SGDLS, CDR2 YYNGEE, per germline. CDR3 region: CASSVDGLAGEQYF. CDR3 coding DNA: TGTGCCAGCAGCGTAGACGGGCTTGCGGGAGAGCAGTACTTC.

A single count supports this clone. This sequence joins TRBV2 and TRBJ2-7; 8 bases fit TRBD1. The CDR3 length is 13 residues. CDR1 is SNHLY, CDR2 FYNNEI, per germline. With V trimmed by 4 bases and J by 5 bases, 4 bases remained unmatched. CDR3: CASSVDRANEQYF. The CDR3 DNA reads TGTGCCAGCAGTGTGGACAGGGCAAACGAGCAGTACTTC. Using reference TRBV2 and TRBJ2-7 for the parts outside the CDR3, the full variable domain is EPEVTQTPSHQVTQMGQEVILRCVPISNHLYFYWYRQILGQKVEFLVSFYNNEISEKSEIFDDQFSVERPDGSNFTLKIRSTKLEDSAMYFCASSVDRANEQYFGPGTRLTVT.

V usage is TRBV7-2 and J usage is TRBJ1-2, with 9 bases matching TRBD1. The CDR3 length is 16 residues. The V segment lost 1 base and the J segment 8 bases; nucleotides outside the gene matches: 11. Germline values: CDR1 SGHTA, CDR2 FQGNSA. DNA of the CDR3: TGTGCCAGCAGCTTAGACCCCACAACAGGGGGCGACGGCTACACCTTC. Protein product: CASSLDPTTGGDGYTF.

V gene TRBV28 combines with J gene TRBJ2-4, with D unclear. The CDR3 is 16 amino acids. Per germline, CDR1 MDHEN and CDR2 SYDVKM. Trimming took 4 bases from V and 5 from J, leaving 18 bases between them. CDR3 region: CASSSTTRYLENIQYF. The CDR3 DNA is TGTGCCAGCAGTTCTACCACCCGGTATCTGGAAAACATTCAGTACTTC.

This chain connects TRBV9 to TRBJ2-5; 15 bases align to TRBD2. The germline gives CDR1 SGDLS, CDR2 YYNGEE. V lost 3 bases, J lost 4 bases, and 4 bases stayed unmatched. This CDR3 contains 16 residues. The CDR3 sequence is CASSDGTSGGRETQYF. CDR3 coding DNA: TGTGCCAGCAGCGATGGGACTAGCGGGGGGAGAGAGACCCAGTACTTC.